Listed below are T cell receptor beta chains from one sample, sequenced in a study of shared clonotypes between healthy human individuals. Clones were sequenced by immunoSEQ multiplex PCR, and TCRdb holds only the in-frame ones, with some missing. The top ten hold 1% to 1.5% of the sample, which has around 2,000,000 clones, approximately 95% seen once. Material: naive CD8+ T cells sorted from blood. The receptors stem from a man between 18 and 35 years old in good health. Each CDR3 is given with its conserved first and last residue. The D gene is left open where the match is weak. A clone size is listed for some rows: how often the clone was seen (once, few, many), or a class if it is expanded.

>11|NA|TRBV29-1|NA|TRBJ2-2
TGCAGCGTTGAATGGGCTGGCGAGCTGTTTTTT
CSVEWAGELFF
>13|NA|TRBV6-5|NA|TRBJ2-7
TGTGCCAGCAGTTACAGACGATCCTACGAGCAGTACTTC
CASSYRRSYEQYF
>15|once|TRBV5-4|NA|TRBJ1-1
TGTGCCAGCAGCTTGGGGAGACAGGCGAACACTGAAGCTTTCTTT
CASSLGRQANTEAFF
>15|NA|TRBV27|TRBD1|TRBJ2-1
TGTGCCAGCAGACCGGGACAGGGGCACTACAATGAGCAGTTCTTC
CASRPGQGHYNEQFF
>16|NA|TRBV7-8|NA|TRBJ1-1
TGTGCCAGCAGCTCAATAGTGGGGGGGGAACAGGGTTTGTCTTTCTTT
CASSSIVGGEQGLSFF
>16|NA|TRBV6-5|NA|TRBJ2-1
TGTGCCAGCAGTTATTACCCGGGACTGGGGGATGGTGAGCAGTTCTTC
CASSYYPGLGDGEQFF
>17|NA|TRBV4-1|NA|TRBJ1-4
TGCGCCAGCAGCCAAGAGAAGGGGAGCTTGTCTAATGAAAAACTGTTTTTT
CASSQEKGSLSNEKLFF
>13|once|TRBV6-1|NA|TRBJ1-1
TGTGCCAGCATTCTGAGGGGACTCCCTGAAGCTTTCTTT
CASILRGLPEAFF
>13|once|TRBV28|NA|TRBJ2-3
TGTGCCAGCATCCAGGGATCCGCAGATACGCAGTATTTT
CASIQGSADTQYF
>14|NA|TRBV18|NA|TRBJ2-7
TGTGCCAGCTCACCACTGGGGGGCGCCTACGAGCAGTACTTC
CASSPLGGAYEQYF
>14|NA|TRBV7-2|TRBD2|TRBJ2-3
TGTGCCAGCAGCTTAGTGACTAGCGGGAGTAGGCAGTATTTT
CASSLVTSGSRQYF
>18|NA|TRBV14|NA|TRBJ2-1
TGTGCCAGCAGCCAAGATGATAAGGTGGGGTTAAACGACAATGAGCAGTTCTTC
CASSQDDKVGLNDNEQFF
>14|NA|TRBV5-1|TRBD1|TRBJ2-7
TGCGCCAGCAGCTGGACAGGGGCCTCCTACGAGCAGTACTTC
CASSWTGASYEQYF
>14|NA|TRBV5-8|TRBD1|TRBJ1-5
TGTGCCAGCAGTGTGGGACAGGGGTTTCAGCCCCAGCATTTT
CASSVGQGFQPQHF
>15|NA|TRBV6-1|TRBD2|TRBJ2-7
TGTGCCAGCAGTGAAGCACAACTAGCGGGCTACGAGCAGTACTTC
CASSEAQLAGYEQYF
>17|once|TRBV25-1|TRBD2|TRBJ2-1
TGTGCCAGCAGTGACCCAATCCGGGACGGGGGGGGTAATGAGCAGTTCTTC
CASSDPIRDGGGNEQFF
>14|few|TRBV29-1|TRBD2|TRBJ2-1
TGCAGCGTTGAAGGTAGCGGGGCCTACAATGAGCAGTTCTTC
CSVEGSGAYNEQFF